A selection of T cell receptor beta chains follows, all from one sample in a study of OX40 agonist ivuxolimab in advanced cancers. Measured with immunoSEQ multiplex PCR; TCRdb has only the in-frame clones, and not every one. The sample consists of some 80,000 clones, more than 70% of them appearing once. The sequences come from CD4+ or CD8+ T cells sorted from blood, collected in a trial of the OX40 agonist ivuxolimab. Receptor source: an adult with an advanced solid tumor such as melanoma, head and neck, liver or kidney cancer. The CDR3 runs from the conserved cysteine through the conserved F or W. A D gene is named only where the DNA matches it firmly. Clone size appears in some rows only: once, few, many, or a class for an expanded clone.

d_call: NA; j_call: TRBJ2-1; v_call: TRBV7-8; clone_size: NA; cdr3_nt: TGTGCCAGCAGCTTAAACGGGAATGAGCAGTTCTTC; cdr3_aa: CASSLNGNEQFF
d_call: NA; j_call: TRBJ1-2; v_call: TRBV6-4; clone_size: once; cdr3_nt: TGTGCCAGTCCGACAGATCGGGGAGGCTACACCTTC; cdr3_aa: CASPTDRGGYTF
d_call: NA; j_call: TRBJ1-3; v_call: TRBV7-6; clone_size: NA; cdr3_nt: TGTGCCAGCAGCTTAGGGGGGCTTGGAAACACCATATATTTT; cdr3_aa: CASSLGGLGNTIYF
d_call: NA; j_call: TRBJ2-7; v_call: TRBV5-4; clone_size: NA; cdr3_nt: TGTGCCAGCAGCTTCCAGGGGACCTACGAGCAGTACTTC; cdr3_aa: CASSFQGTYEQYF
d_call: NA; j_call: TRBJ1-5; v_call: TRBV19; clone_size: NA; cdr3_nt: TGTGCCAGTAGTCAAGCCAGTATCGGAAGCAATCAGCCCCAGCATTTT; cdr3_aa: CASSQASIGSNQPQHF
d_call: NA; j_call: TRBJ1-2; v_call: TRBV5-8; clone_size: NA; cdr3_nt: TGTGCCAGCACTCTTTTTTTTGGCTACACCTTC; cdr3_aa: CASTLFFGYTF
d_call: TRBD1; j_call: TRBJ1-5; v_call: TRBV11-2; clone_size: NA; cdr3_nt: TGTGCCAGCAGCTTAGATCGACAGGGTCAGCCCCAGCATTTT; cdr3_aa: CASSLDRQGQPQHF
d_call: NA; j_call: TRBJ2-5; v_call: TRBV21-1; clone_size: NA; cdr3_nt: TGTGCCAGCAGCGAAGAATTACGGGGGAGTCGAGAGACCCAGTACTTC; cdr3_aa: CASSEELRGSRETQYF
d_call: TRBD1; j_call: TRBJ1-6; v_call: TRBV30; clone_size: NA; cdr3_nt: TGTGCCGGAAAACAGGGGTATAATTCACCCCTCCACTTT; cdr3_aa: CAGKQGYNSPLHF
d_call: TRBD2; j_call: TRBJ2-1; v_call: TRBV5-1; clone_size: NA; cdr3_nt: TGCGCCAGCAGCCCGCGGGAGGGCCTTAACAATGAGCAGTTCTTC; cdr3_aa: CASSPREGLNNEQFF
d_call: NA; j_call: TRBJ1-1; v_call: TRBV5-6; clone_size: NA; cdr3_nt: TGTGCCAGCAGACGGACCCCTTCTGCTGAAGCTTTCTTT; cdr3_aa: CASRRTPSAEAFF
d_call: NA; j_call: TRBJ2-5; v_call: TRBV23-1; clone_size: NA; cdr3_nt: TGCGCCAGCAGTCAATTAAGAAGGCTGGCAGGCAAGTACTTC; cdr3_aa: CASSQLRRLAGKYF
d_call: NA; j_call: TRBJ1-2; v_call: TRBV7-9; clone_size: NA; cdr3_nt: TGTGCCAGCAGCGGAAAGACCTATGGCTACACCTTC; cdr3_aa: CASSGKTYGYTF
d_call: TRBD1; j_call: TRBJ1-2; v_call: TRBV27; clone_size: NA; cdr3_nt: TGTGCCAGCAGTGCCGACAGGGCCTTGGCTGGCTACACCTTC; cdr3_aa: CASSADRALAGYTF
d_call: NA; j_call: TRBJ1-3; v_call: TRBV9; clone_size: NA; cdr3_nt: TGTGCCAGCAGCGTAGACGCTGGAAACACCATATATTTT; cdr3_aa: CASSVDAGNTIYF
d_call: TRBD1; j_call: TRBJ1-2; v_call: TRBV7-8; clone_size: NA; cdr3_nt: TGTGCCAGCAGCCTGGGACAGGACTATGGCTACACCTTC; cdr3_aa: CASSLGQDYGYTF
d_call: NA; j_call: TRBJ2-1; v_call: TRBV5-5; clone_size: NA; cdr3_nt: TGTGCCAGCAGCTTGCAGATAGCGGACAATGAGCAGTTCTTC; cdr3_aa: CASSLQIADNEQFF
d_call: TRBD1; j_call: TRBJ2-5; v_call: TRBV27; clone_size: NA; cdr3_nt: TGTGCCAGCAGTTCCGGGACAGGGGGAGAGACCCAGTACTTC; cdr3_aa: CASSSGTGGETQYF
d_call: NA; j_call: TRBJ1-2; v_call: TRBV28; clone_size: NA; cdr3_nt: TGTGCCAGCAGTTTATACCCCGACAGGACGCCATCTCTCTATGGCTACACCTTC; cdr3_aa: CASSLYPDRTPSLYGYTF
d_call: NA; j_call: TRBJ2-1; v_call: TRBV7-8; clone_size: NA; cdr3_nt: TGTGCCAGCAGCTTAGTCAATGAGCAGTTCTTC; cdr3_aa: CASSLVNEQFF
d_call: NA; j_call: TRBJ2-3; v_call: TRBV5-1; clone_size: NA; cdr3_nt: TGCGCCAGCAGCCCCCCGCGACAGGCACCCACAGATACGCAGTATTTT; cdr3_aa: CASSPPRQAPTDTQYF
d_call: NA; j_call: TRBJ1-3; v_call: TRBV9; clone_size: NA; cdr3_nt: TGTGCCAGCAGCGTAGCCCTCATAAACTCTGGAAACACCATATATTTT; cdr3_aa: CASSVALINSGNTIYF
d_call: NA; j_call: TRBJ2-1; v_call: TRBV4-2; clone_size: NA; cdr3_nt: TGTGCCAGCAGCCAAGCCGGCAAGACTGAGCAGTTCTTC; cdr3_aa: CASSQAGKTEQFF
d_call: NA; j_call: TRBJ2-1; v_call: TRBV27; clone_size: once; cdr3_nt: TGTGCCAGCAGTTCACTTCCAGGGGAATCCAATGAGCAGTTCTTC; cdr3_aa: CASSSLPGESNEQFF
d_call: NA; j_call: TRBJ1-5; v_call: TRBV9; clone_size: NA; cdr3_nt: TGTGCCAGCAGCGTAGGACCCTATAGCAATCAGCCCCAGCATTTT; cdr3_aa: CASSVGPYSNQPQHF
d_call: TRBD1; j_call: TRBJ1-4; v_call: TRBV30; clone_size: NA; cdr3_nt: TGTGCCTGGAGTGGGACAGGGGGATTTGAAAAACTGTTTTTT; cdr3_aa: CAWSGTGGFEKLFF
d_call: NA; j_call: TRBJ2-7; v_call: TRBV5-1; clone_size: NA; cdr3_nt: TGCGCCAGCAGCTTATGGGACGAGCAGTACTTC; cdr3_aa: CASSLWDEQYF
d_call: TRBD1; j_call: TRBJ1-1; v_call: TRBV7-3; clone_size: NA; cdr3_nt: TGTGCCAGCAGCTCCGGGGGACAGCTCACTGAAGCTTTCTTT; cdr3_aa: CASSSGGQLTEAFF
d_call: NA; j_call: TRBJ1-1; v_call: TRBV7-3; clone_size: NA; cdr3_nt: TGTGCCAGCAGCTTAGGGCACTCGGGGAACACTGAAGCTTTCTTT; cdr3_aa: CASSLGHSGNTEAFF
d_call: TRBD1; j_call: TRBJ2-1; v_call: TRBV19; clone_size: NA; cdr3_nt: TGTGCCAGTACTAGTTACAGGGGGCCCAATGAGCAGTTCTTC; cdr3_aa: CASTSYRGPNEQFF
d_call: NA; j_call: TRBJ2-3; v_call: TRBV29-1; clone_size: NA; cdr3_nt: TGCAGCTTGACAGGAGATTACACAGATACGCAGTATTTT; cdr3_aa: CSLTGDYTDTQYF
d_call: NA; j_call: TRBJ1-6; v_call: TRBV5-1; clone_size: once; cdr3_nt: TGCGCCAGCAGCTTGCTCGGGAGCTCCTATAATTCACCCCTCCACTTT; cdr3_aa: CASSLLGSSYNSPLHF
d_call: NA; j_call: TRBJ2-5; v_call: TRBV2; clone_size: NA; cdr3_nt: TGTGCCAGCAGTGAATTTCAAGAGACCCAGTACTTC; cdr3_aa: CASSEFQETQYF
d_call: NA; j_call: TRBJ1-2; v_call: TRBV2; clone_size: NA; cdr3_nt: TGTGCCAGCAGAGAAAACAGGGAAGATGGCTACACCTTC; cdr3_aa: CASRENREDGYTF
d_call: NA; j_call: TRBJ1-5; v_call: TRBV6-6; clone_size: NA; cdr3_nt: TGTGCCAGCAGTTACTCAACCGCAAATCAGCCCCAGCATTTT; cdr3_aa: CASSYSTANQPQHF
d_call: TRBD1; j_call: TRBJ1-2; v_call: TRBV4-3; clone_size: NA; cdr3_nt: TGCGCCAGCAGCCAAGGGGGACAGGGGGCGAACTATGGCTACACCTTC; cdr3_aa: CASSQGGQGANYGYTF
d_call: NA; j_call: TRBJ2-5; v_call: TRBV2; clone_size: NA; cdr3_nt: TGTGCCAGCAGTCGAGGAGAGACCCAGTACTTC; cdr3_aa: CASSRGETQYF
d_call: TRBD2; j_call: TRBJ2-1; v_call: TRBV7-2; clone_size: NA; cdr3_nt: TGTGCCAGCAGCTTAGCGAGGCGGGGGAACTTGAATGAGCAGTTCTTC; cdr3_aa: CASSLARRGNLNEQFF
d_call: TRBD2; j_call: TRBJ2-3; v_call: TRBV30; clone_size: NA; cdr3_nt: TGTGCCTGGAGTGTGGCCCTAGCGGGGGGAAATACGCAGTATTTT; cdr3_aa: CAWSVALAGGNTQYF
d_call: TRBD1; j_call: TRBJ1-2; v_call: TRBV4-3; clone_size: NA; cdr3_nt: TGCGCCAGCAGCCAAGAGGGACAGTACCCTTATGGCTACACCTTC; cdr3_aa: CASSQEGQYPYGYTF
d_call: NA; j_call: TRBJ2-5; v_call: TRBV15; clone_size: NA; cdr3_nt: TGTGCCACCAGCAGAGCATGGTGGCAGCAAGAGACCCAGTACTTC; cdr3_aa: CATSRAWWQQETQYF
d_call: NA; j_call: TRBJ2-5; v_call: TRBV6-1; clone_size: NA; cdr3_nt: TGTGCCAGCAGTGAAGGACCTAGAGAGACCCAGTACTTC; cdr3_aa: CASSEGPRETQYF